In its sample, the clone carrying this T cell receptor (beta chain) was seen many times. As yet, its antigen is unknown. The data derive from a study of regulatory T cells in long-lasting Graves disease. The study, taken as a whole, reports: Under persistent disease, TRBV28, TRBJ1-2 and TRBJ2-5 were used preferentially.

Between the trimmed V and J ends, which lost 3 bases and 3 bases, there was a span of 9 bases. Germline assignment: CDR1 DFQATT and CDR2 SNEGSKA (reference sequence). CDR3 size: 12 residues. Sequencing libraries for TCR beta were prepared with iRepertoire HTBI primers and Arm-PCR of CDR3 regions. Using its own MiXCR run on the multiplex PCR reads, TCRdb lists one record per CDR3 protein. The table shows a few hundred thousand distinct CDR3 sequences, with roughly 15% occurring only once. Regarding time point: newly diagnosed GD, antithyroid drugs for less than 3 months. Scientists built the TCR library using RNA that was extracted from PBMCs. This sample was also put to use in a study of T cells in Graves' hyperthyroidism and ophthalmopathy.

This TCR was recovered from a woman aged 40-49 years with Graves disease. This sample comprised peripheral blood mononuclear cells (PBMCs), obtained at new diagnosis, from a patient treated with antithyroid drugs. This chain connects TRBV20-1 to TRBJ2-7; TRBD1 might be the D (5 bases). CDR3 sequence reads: CSARDNYYEQYF. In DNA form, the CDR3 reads TGCAGTGCTAGGGACAACTACTACGAGCAGTACTTC.